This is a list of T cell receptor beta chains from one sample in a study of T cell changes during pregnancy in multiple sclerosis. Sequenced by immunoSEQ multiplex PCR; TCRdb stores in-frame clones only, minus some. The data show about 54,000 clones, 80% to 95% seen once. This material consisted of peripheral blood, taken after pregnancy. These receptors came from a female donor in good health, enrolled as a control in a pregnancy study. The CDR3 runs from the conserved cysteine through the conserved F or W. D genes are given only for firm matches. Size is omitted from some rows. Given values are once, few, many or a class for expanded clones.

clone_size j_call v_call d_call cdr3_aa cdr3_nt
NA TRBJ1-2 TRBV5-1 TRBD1 CASRTGQGRPRYGYTF TGCGCCAGCAGGACCGGACAGGGGAGGCCTAGGTATGGCTACACCTTC
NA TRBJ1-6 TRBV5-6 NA CASSWGDSPLHF TGTGCCAGCAGTTGGGGGGATTCACCCCTCCACTTT
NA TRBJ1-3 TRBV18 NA CASSPTLTDSGNTIYF TGTGCCAGCTCACCTACACTGACAGACTCTGGAAACACCATATATTTT
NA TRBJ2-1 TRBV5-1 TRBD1 CASSFGTGLYNEQFF TGCGCCAGCAGCTTCGGGACAGGGCTATACAATGAGCAGTTCTTC
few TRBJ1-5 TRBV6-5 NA CASSYGRNQPQHF TGTGCCAGCAGTTACGGGAGAAATCAGCCCCAGCATTTT
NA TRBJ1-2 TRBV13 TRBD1 CASKPGGARGGYTF TGTGCCAGCAAGCCAGGGGGCGCAAGGGGCGGCTACACCTTC
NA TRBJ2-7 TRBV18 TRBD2 CASSRPRTSGGADEQYF TGTGCCAGCTCACGACCCCGGACTAGCGGGGGGGCGGACGAGCAGTACTTC
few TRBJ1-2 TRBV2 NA CASSAYRANYGYTF TGTGCCAGCAGTGCCTACAGAGCTAACTATGGCTACACCTTC
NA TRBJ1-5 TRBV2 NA CASRGGGVSNQPQHF TGTGCCAGCAGGGGGGGAGGGGTTAGCAATCAGCCCCAGCATTTT
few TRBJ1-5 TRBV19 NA CASSIGTNQPQHF TGTGCCAGTAGTATAGGGACAAATCAGCCCCAGCATTTT
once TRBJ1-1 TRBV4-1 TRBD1 CASSQPADRANTEAFF TGCGCCAGCAGCCAACCTGCTGACAGGGCGAACACTGAAGCTTTCTTT
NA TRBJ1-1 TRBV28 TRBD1 CASSTIDRANTEAFF TGTGCCAGCAGTACCATAGACAGGGCTAACACTGAAGCTTTCTTT